The next 20 T cell receptor beta chains were all read from a single sample in a study of blood T cell repertoires in COVID-19. The assay was immunoSEQ multiplex PCR, and TCRdb's table has in-frame clones only and misses some. This sample carries roughly 250,000 clones, around 90% of them seen once, and the ten largest clones take about 4.1%. Sample: peripheral blood. All receptors derive from a man in his fifties or sixties who had recovered from COVID-19.

As concerns this clone: At the DNA level, this CDR3 is encoded by other sequences in the same sample as well. The chain's CDR3 is CASSYSRVNTEAFF. The CDR3 nucleotides are TGTGCCAGCAGTTACTCCCGGGTGAACACTGAAGCTTTCTTT. The gene calls are TRBV6-5 and TRBJ1-1; unclear D gene. In germline, CDR1 is MNHEY, CDR2 SVGAGI. CDR3 size: 14 residues. Trimming stripped 0 bases from V and 0 bases from J, with 5 bases between.

V usage is TRBV5-8 and J usage is TRBJ1-5; D gene ambiguous. V shed 2 bases and J shed 0 bases, with 6 bases lying between them. The CDR3 is 14 residues long. The germline gives CDR1 SGHTS, CDR2 YDEGEE. DNA for the CDR3: TGTGCCAGCAGCTTACAGAATAGCAATCAGCCCCAGCATTTT. This gives the protein CASSLQNSNQPQHF.

The chain combines TRBV11-2 with TRBJ2-1; D remains ambiguous. Germline CDR1 reads SGHAT; CDR2 reads FQNNGV. Trimming took off 5 bases at V and 0 bases at J, with 11 bases between the two ends. The CDR3 length is 15 residues. The CDR3 reads CASSRDPGSYNEQFF. CDR3 in DNA: TGTGCCAGCAGCCGTGATCCAGGCTCCTACAATGAGCAGTTCTTC.

The sample holds one count of this clone. The chain uses TRBV15 and TRBJ1-2; the D is unclear. The CDR3 is 17 amino acids. V lost 2 bases and J 4 bases, leaving 20 bases between the germline ends. Germline assignment: CDR1 LNHNV and CDR2 YYDKDF (reference sequence). This CDR3 reads CATSRPTQIPTVYGYTF. The CDR3 bases are TGTGCCACCAGCAGACCCACACAGATTCCCACCGTCTATGGCTACACCTTC.

This chain uses TRBV12-3 or TRBV12-4 with TRBJ2-1, with no clear D. With 7 bases removed from V and 7 bases from J, the gap between germline ends came to 11 bases. The CDR3 loop spans 12 amino acids. In nucleotides, the CDR3 is TGTGCCAGCACGGCTAACGGGAATGAGCAGTTCTTC. Translated, it gives CASTANGNEQFF.

The chain employs TRBV7-9 and TRBJ2-7; no definite D call. Trimming stripped 1 base from V and 0 bases from J, with 13 bases between. Per germline, CDR1 SEHNR and CDR2 FQNEAQ (reference sequence). CDR3 length: 16 residues. CDR3 in amino acids: CASSLVGRSTSYEQYF. The CDR3 nucleotides are TGTGCCAGCAGCTTAGTTGGGCGTTCTACCTCCTACGAGCAGTACTTC.

This clone was seen once. V and J are TRBV6-5 and TRBJ1-1, with 10 bases that match TRBD1. The CDR3 has 15 residues. With V trimmed by 5 bases and J by 4 bases, 7 bases remained unmatched. Germline CDR1 is MNHEY and CDR2 is SVGAGI. CDR3 protein: CASSHTGQGITEAFF. DNA of the CDR3: TGTGCCAGCAGTCATACGGGACAGGGGATCACTGAAGCTTTCTTT.

The J gene is TRBJ2-5, the V gene TRBV24-1; tentatively, D is TRBD1 (6 bases). Germline CDR1 reads KGHDR; CDR2 reads SFDVKD. V gave up 3 bases and J gave up 4 bases, with 11 bases separating them. This CDR3 is 14 amino acids long. CDR3: CATSDPGRGETQYF. The CDR3 nucleotides read TGTGCCACCAGTGATCCCGGCAGGGGAGAGACCCAGTACTTC.

The V and J genes are TRBV2 and TRBJ2-7, with D unclear. The germline gives CDR1 SNHLY, CDR2 FYNNEI. V was cut by 2 bases and J by 0 bases, with 8 bases left in between. The CDR3 covers 14 residues. Written as DNA, the CDR3 is TGTGCCAGCAGTGAATATTCAGTCTCCTACGAGCAGTACTTC. It translates to CASSEYSVSYEQYF.

V gene TRBV19 combines with J gene TRBJ1-5; 11 nucleotides agree with TRBD1. Trimming at V came to 7 bases and at J to 3 bases, leaving 8 bases not matched to a gene. Germline CDR1 LNHDA, CDR2 SQIVND (reference sequence). The CDR3 has 16 amino acids. In DNA, the CDR3 is TGTGCCAGTACCACACCGGGACAGGGGGACAATCAGCCCCAGCATTTT. As protein: CASTTPGQGDNQPQHF.

CDR3 nucleotides: TGTGCCAGTAGACCGGGACAGATGAACACTGAAGCTTTCTTT. Translated: CASRPGQMNTEAFF. The chain couples TRBV19 to TRBJ1-1, with 7 positions matching TRBD1. Germline CDR1 LNHDA, CDR2 SQIVND (reference sequence). After removal of 6 bases from V and 0 bases from J, the junction contained 4 bases not matched to a gene. The CDR3 is 14 residues long.

The chain joins TRBV9 to TRBJ1-3; D is possibly TRBD1 (6 bases). Trimming shortened V by 3 bases and J by 2 bases, and 15 bases separated the two germline ends. Germline V gives CDR1 SGDLS, CDR2 YYNGEE. The CDR3 consists of 16 residues. CDR3 residues: CASSATGQKTGNTIYF. The CDR3 DNA is TGTGCCAGCAGCGCAACCGGACAGAAAACTGGAAACACCATATATTTT. Full variable domain (remainder filled in from reference TRBV9 and TRBJ1-3): DSGVTQTPKHLITATGQRVTLRCSPRSGDLSVYWYQQSLDQGLQFLIQYYNGEERAKGNILERFSAQQFPDLHSELNLSSLELGDSALYFCASSATGQKTGNTIYFGEGSWLTVV.

This chain connects TRBV5-1 to TRBJ2-1; the match to TRBD2 covers 9 bases. V trimming: 0 bases; J trimming: 12 bases; junction bases outside the gene matches: 10. The CDR3 totals 15 residues. Germline CDR1 and CDR2: SGHRS and YFSETQ. CDR3 amino acids: CASSLASGAEWGQFF. CDR3 DNA: TGCGCCAGCAGCTTGGCTAGCGGGGCCGAGTGGGGGCAGTTCTTC.

The chain carries TRBV5-1 and TRBJ2-3; a possible D gene is TRBD1 (6 bases). CDR3 size: 16 residues. V dropped 1 base and J dropped 2 bases, with 14 bases sitting between them. The germline CDR1 and CDR2 sequences are SGHRS and YFSETQ. CDR3 in amino acids: CASSLTWQGLTDTQYF. CDR3 DNA: TGCGCCAGCAGCTTGACTTGGCAGGGGCTCACAGATACGCAGTATTTT.

This chain links TRBV18 with TRBJ1-1; D unresolved. The CDR3 consists of 13 residues. V lost 3 bases and J lost 2, with 7 bases in between. The germline V gene encodes CDR1 KGHSH and CDR2 LQKENI. CDR3 nucleotides: TGTGCCAGCTCACCCCCCCCTAACACTGAAGCTTTCTTT. Its translation is CASSPPPNTEAFF.

This sequence joins TRBV30 and TRBJ1-2; 8 bases are shared with TRBD1. V gave up 3 bases and J gave up 5 bases; unmatched junction bases: 8. Germline V lookup: CDR1 GTSNPN, CDR2 SVGIG (reference sequence). This CDR3 has 14 amino acids. CDR3 loop: CAWSRQGMGYGYTF. CDR3 bases: TGTGCCTGGAGCAGACAGGGGATGGGTTATGGCTACACCTTC. Filled out from reference TRBV30 and TRBJ1-2, the complete variable domain reads SQTIHQWPATLVQPVGSPLSLECTVEGTSNPNLYWYRQAAGRGLQLLFYSVGIGQISSEVPQNLSASRPQDRQFILSSKKLLLSDSGFYLCAWSRQGMGYGYTFGSGTRLTVV.

The chain has TRBV9 and TRBJ1-2, with D maybe TRBD1 (5 bases). Trimming took 0 bases from V and 3 from J, leaving 12 bases between them. Germline-derived CDR1 and CDR2 are SGDLS and YYNGEE. The CDR3 loop spans 15 amino acids. The CDR3 reads CASSVVDARDYGYTF. The CDR3 DNA sequence: TGTGCCAGCAGCGTAGTGGACGCCAGGGACTATGGCTACACCTTC.

The V and J genes are TRBV7-8 and TRBJ2-7; D is perhaps TRBD1 (6 bases). Deletions cut 5 bases from V and 3 bases from J, with 14 bases between. CDR3 length: 14 residues. CDR1 and CDR2 from the germline V gene are SGHVS and FQNEAQ. This CDR3 is CASSSRQAGYEQYF. The CDR3 DNA reads as TGTGCCAGCAGCAGTCGACAGGCCGGCTACGAGCAGTACTTC.

The CDR3 protein is CASSDGDRSYTF. The CDR3 nucleotides read TGTGCCAGCAGTGACGGGGACAGAAGCTACACCTTC. V and J are TRBV6-4 and TRBJ1-2; 7 bases match TRBD1. Germline CDR1 reads MRHNA; CDR2 reads SNTAGT. The junction had 3 bases not matched to a gene; V was cut back by 2 bases and J by 9 bases. CDR3 size: 12 residues.

The V call is TRBV5-5, the J call TRBJ2-5; perhaps TRBD2 as D (5 bases). The CDR3 extends over 14 amino acids. V lost 1 base, J lost 4 bases, and 11 bases lay in between. Germline-derived CDR1 and CDR2 are SGHKS and YYEKEE (reference sequence). As DNA, the CDR3 is TGTGCCAGCAGCTTGCGGGGAACTCCAGAGACCCAGTACTTC. As protein: CASSLRGTPETQYF.